What follows is one T cell receptor (beta chain) and its context. These data come from a study of Ad26.COV2.S vaccination and SARS-CoV-2 variants. Only in-frame clones appear in the TCRdb table, and some are missing; sequencing was by immunoSEQ multiplex PCR. The table records approximately 300,000 clones, 70% to 90% of them present only once. Treatment denoted: around 19 received Ad26.COV2.S at low or high dose, single or two shots; a few received placebo; per-sample allocation not given. The samples date from day 63 after the first vaccine or placebo injection. The sequences come from peripheral blood, collected in a trial of Ad26.COV2.S vaccine versus placebo. The sequence was collected from a person aged 18 to 65 who received the Ad26.COV2.S COVID-19 vaccine or a placebo.

CDR3 nucleotides: TGTGCCAGCAGTTACCCCGGGGGGCCGTACAATGAGCAGTTCTTC. It encodes CASSYPGGPYNEQFF. This chain connects TRBV6-2 or TRBV6-3 to TRBJ2-1, with D possibly matching TRBD2 (7 bases). This CDR3 contains 15 residues. The germline V gene has CDR1 MNHEY and CDR2 SVGEGT. V lost 2 bases, J lost 4 bases, and 12 bases lay in between.